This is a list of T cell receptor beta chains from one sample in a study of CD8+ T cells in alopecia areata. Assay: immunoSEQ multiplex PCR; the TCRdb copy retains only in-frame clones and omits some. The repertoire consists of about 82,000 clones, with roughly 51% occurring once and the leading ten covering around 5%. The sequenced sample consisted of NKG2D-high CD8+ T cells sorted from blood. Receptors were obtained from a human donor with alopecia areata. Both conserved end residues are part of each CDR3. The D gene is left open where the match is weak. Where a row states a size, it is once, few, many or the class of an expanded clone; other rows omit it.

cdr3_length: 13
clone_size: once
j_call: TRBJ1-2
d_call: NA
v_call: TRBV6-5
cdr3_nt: TGTGCCAGCAGTTACTATTGGGGGCATGGCTACACCTTC
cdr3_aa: CASSYYWGHGYTF

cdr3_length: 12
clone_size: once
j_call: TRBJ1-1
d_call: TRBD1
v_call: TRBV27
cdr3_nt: TGTGCCAGCAGAACCCGGACAGGGAAAGCTTTCTTT
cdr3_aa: CASRTRTGKAFF

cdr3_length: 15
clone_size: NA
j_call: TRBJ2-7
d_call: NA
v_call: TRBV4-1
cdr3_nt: TGCGCCAGCAGCCAAGACGACGGCAGCTCCTACGAGCAGTACTTC
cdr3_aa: CASSQDDGSSYEQYF

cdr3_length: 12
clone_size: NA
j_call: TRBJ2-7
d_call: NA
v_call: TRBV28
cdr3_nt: TGTGCCACCCGGGACATCTCCTACGAGCAGTACTTC
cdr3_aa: CATRDISYEQYF

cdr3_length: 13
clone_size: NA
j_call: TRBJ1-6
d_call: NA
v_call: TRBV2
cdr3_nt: TGTGCCAGCAGCTTAGGACAGTTTTCACCCCTCCACTTT
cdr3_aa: CASSLGQFSPLHF

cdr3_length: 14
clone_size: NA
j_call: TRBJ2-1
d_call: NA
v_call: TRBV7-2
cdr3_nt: TGTGCCAGCAGCCATACCAACCTCGGAAATGAGCAGTTCTTC
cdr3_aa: CASSHTNLGNEQFF

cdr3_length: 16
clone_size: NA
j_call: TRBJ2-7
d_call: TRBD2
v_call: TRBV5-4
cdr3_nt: TGTGCCAGCAGCTTTGTAAGCGGGGGCAACTCCTACGAGCAGTACTTC
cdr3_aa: CASSFVSGGNSYEQYF

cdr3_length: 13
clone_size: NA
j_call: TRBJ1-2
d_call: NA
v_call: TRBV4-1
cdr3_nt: TGCGCCAGCAGCCTTCCCTCCGGGGACGGCTACACCTTC
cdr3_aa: CASSLPSGDGYTF

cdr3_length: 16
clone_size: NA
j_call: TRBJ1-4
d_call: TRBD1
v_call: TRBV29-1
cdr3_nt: TGCAGCGCCTCCGGGACAGCGACAACAACTAATGAAAAACTGTTTTTT
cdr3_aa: CSASGTATTTNEKLFF

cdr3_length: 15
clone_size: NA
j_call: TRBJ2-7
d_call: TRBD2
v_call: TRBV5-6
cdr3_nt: TGTGCCAGCAGCTTGGCCGGAGCGGGGCAGTACGAGCAGTACTTC
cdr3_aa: CASSLAGAGQYEQYF

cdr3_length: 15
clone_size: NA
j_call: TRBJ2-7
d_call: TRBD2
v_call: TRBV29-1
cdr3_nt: TGCAGCGTTGAAGCCGCCGGGACTAGCTCCTACGAGCAGTACTTC
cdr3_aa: CSVEAAGTSSYEQYF

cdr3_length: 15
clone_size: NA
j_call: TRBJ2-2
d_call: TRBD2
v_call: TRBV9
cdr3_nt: TGTGCCAGCAGTACTAGCGGGGGGAACACCGGGGAGCTGTTTTTT
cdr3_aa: CASSTSGGNTGELFF

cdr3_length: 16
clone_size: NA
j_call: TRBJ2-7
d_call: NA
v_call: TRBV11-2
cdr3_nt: TGTGCCAGCAGCTTAGCGAGGGGGGAATTCCCCTACGAGCAGTACTTC
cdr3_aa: CASSLARGEFPYEQYF

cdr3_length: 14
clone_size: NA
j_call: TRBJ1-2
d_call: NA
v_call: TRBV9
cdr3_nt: TGTGCCAGCAGCGTAGCCGGGGGCCTAGGTGGCTACACCTTC
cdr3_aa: CASSVAGGLGGYTF

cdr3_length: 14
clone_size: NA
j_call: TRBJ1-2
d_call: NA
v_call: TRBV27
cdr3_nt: TGTGCCAGCAGTTTTCGAGGGTCCAACTATGGCTACACCTTC
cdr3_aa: CASSFRGSNYGYTF

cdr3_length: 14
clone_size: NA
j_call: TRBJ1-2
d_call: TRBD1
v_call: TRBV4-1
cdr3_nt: TGCGCCAGCAGCCAAGTCGGAGGGGGCGGCGGCTACACCTTC
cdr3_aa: CASSQVGGGGGYTF

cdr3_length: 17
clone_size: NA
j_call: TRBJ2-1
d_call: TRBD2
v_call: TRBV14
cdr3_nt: TGTGCCAGCAGCCAAGGGGTTAGCGGGGGTACCTACAATGAGCAGTTCTTC
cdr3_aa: CASSQGVSGGTYNEQFF

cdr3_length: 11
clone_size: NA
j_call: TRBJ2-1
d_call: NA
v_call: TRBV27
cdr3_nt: TGTGCCAGCAGTTCTCTTACTGAGCAGTTCTTC
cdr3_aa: CASSSLTEQFF

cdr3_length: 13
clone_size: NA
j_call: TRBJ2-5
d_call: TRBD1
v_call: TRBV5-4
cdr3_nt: TGTGCCAGCAGCTGGGACAGACAAGAGACCCAGTACTTC
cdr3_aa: CASSWDRQETQYF

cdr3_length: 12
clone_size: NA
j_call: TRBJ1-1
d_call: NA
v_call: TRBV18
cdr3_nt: TGTGCCAGCTCACCTAAGGGAACTGAAGCTTTCTTT
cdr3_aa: CASSPKGTEAFF

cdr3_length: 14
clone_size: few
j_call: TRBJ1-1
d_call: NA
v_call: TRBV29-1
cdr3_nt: TGCAGCGTTGTGTCTAGTCAGGGAGAGACTGAAGCTTTCTTT
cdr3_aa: CSVVSSQGETEAFF

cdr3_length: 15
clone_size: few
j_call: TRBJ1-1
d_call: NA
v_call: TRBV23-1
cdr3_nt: TGCGCCAGCAGTCAATCTCGTTCAGGGAACACTGAAGCTTTCTTT
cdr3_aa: CASSQSRSGNTEAFF

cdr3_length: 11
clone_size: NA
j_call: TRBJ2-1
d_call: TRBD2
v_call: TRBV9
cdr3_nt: TGTGCCAGCAGCCGCGGGGGTCAGGAGTTCTTC
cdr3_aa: CASSRGGQEFF

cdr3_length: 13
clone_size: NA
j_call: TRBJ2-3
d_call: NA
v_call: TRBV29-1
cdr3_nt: TGCAGCGTAACAGGGGGGGTCACAGATACGCAGTATTTT
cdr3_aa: CSVTGGVTDTQYF

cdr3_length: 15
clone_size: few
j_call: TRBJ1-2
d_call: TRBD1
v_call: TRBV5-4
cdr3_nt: TGTGCCAGCAGCTTGTGGGGACAGGGGGCGTATGGCTACACCTTC
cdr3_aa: CASSLWGQGAYGYTF

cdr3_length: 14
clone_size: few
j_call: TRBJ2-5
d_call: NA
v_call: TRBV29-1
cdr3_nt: TGCAGCGTTGAAGATTATCATGGGAGGGAGACCCAGTACTTC
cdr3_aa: CSVEDYHGRETQYF

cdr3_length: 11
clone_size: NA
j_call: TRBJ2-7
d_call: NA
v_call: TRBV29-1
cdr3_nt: TGCAGCGTTGAAGAGGGACGGCAGCAGTACTTC
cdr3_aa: CSVEEGRQQYF

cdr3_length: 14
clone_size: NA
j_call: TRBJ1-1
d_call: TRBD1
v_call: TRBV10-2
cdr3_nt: TGCGCCAGCAGGGAGGGACAGATGAACACTGAAGCTTTCTTT
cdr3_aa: CASREGQMNTEAFF

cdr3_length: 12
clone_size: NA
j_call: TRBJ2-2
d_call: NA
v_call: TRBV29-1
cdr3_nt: TGCAGCGCATCCGAAGGGGGCGGGGAGCTGTTTTTT
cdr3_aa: CSASEGGGELFF

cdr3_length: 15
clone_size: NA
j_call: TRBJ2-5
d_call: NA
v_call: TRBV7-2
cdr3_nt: TGTGCCAGCAGCTTGTCCAGGGAACTCCAAGAGACCCAGTACTTC
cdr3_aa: CASSLSRELQETQYF

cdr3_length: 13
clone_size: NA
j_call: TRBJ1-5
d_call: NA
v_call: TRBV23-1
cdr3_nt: TGCGCCAAATCTATTCATAGCAATCAGCCCCAGCATTTT
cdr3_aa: CAKSIHSNQPQHF

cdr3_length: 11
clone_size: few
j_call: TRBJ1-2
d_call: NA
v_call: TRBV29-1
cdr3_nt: TGCAGCGTTGGGGGTTTGGGTGGCTACACCTTC
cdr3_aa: CSVGGLGGYTF

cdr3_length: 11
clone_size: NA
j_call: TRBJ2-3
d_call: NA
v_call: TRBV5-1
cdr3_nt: TGCGCCAGCAGCGGGGATTATACGCAGTATTTT
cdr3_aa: CASSGDYTQYF

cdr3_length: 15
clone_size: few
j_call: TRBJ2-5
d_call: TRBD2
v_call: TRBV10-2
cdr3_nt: TGCGCCAGCACCTCCAGCGGGGGTTTCCAAGAGACCCAGTACTTC
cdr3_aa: CASTSSGGFQETQYF

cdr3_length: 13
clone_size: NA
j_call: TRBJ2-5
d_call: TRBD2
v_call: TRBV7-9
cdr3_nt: TGTGCCAGCAGCCTTGGACTAGGAGACACCCAGTACTTC
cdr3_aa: CASSLGLGDTQYF

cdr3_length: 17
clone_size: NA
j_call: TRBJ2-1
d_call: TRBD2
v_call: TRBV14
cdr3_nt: TGTGCCAGCAGCCAAGGGACTAGCGGGGGGCTCTACAATGAGCAGTTCTTC
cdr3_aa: CASSQGTSGGLYNEQFF

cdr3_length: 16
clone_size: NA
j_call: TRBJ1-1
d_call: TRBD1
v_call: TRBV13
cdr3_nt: TGTGCCAGCAGAGAGGGGGGGACAGGGCTCAGGACTGAAGCTTTCTTT
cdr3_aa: CASREGGTGLRTEAFF